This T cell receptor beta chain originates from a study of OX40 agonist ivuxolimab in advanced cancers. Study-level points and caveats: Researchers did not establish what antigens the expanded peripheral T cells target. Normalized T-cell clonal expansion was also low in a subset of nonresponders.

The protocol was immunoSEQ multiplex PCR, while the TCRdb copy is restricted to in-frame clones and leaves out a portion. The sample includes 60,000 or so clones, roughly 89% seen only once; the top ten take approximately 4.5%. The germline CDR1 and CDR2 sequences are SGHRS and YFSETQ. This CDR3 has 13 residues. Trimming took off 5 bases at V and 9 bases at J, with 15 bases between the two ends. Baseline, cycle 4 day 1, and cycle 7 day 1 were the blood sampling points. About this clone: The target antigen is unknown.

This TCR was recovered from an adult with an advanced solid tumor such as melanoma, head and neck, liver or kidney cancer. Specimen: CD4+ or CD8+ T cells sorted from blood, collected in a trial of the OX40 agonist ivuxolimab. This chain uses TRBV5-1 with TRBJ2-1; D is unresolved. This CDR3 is CASSTVPLGEQFF. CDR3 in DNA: TGCGCCAGCAGTACAGTCCCCCTGGGTGAGCAGTTCTTC. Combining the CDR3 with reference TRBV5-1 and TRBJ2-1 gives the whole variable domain KAGVTQTPRYLIKTRGQQVTLSCSPISGHRSVSWYQQTPGQGLQFLFEYFSETQRNKGNFPGRFSGRQFSNSRSEMNVSTLELGDSALYLCASSTVPLGEQFFGPGTRLTVL.